The sequence of this T cell receptor (beta chain) was determined in a study of CXCR3-negative and CXCR3-positive naive CD8 T cells. Across the whole study: There were about 150 million TRB reads altogether, and each library had about 1.5 +/- 0.3 million of them.

The length of the CDR3 is 15 residues. The germline V gene encodes CDR1 SEHNR and CDR2 FQNEAQ (reference sequence). UMI-labeled 5' RACE TRB cDNA libraries were prepared from the cells. TCRdb reprocessed the 5' RACE reads and reports one entry per CDR3 protein, with no DNA. The sample's table shows about 40,000 distinct CDR3 sequences. The specimen sequenced was memory CD8+ T cells from blood. This chain joins TRBV7-9 and TRBJ2-7; TCRdb's D call of TRBD2 is untestable without DNA. The sequence came from a human donor in good health. Some clones in this sample may be carry-over from other donors' samples. The CDR3 is CASSYGLAGAYEQYF. The whole variable domain, remainder taken from reference TRBV7-9 and TRBJ2-7, is DTGVSQNPRHKITKRGQNVTFRCDPISEHNRLYWYRQTLGQGPEFLTYFQNEAQLEKSRLLSDRFSAERPKGSFSTLEIQRTEQGDSAMYLCASSYGLAGAYEQYFGPGTRLTVT.